A selection of T cell receptor beta chains follows, all from one sample in a study of blood T cell repertoires in COVID-19. Using immunoSEQ multiplex PCR, the repertoire was profiled, and TCRdb retains in-frame clones only, with some absent. Found here are some 240,000 clones, almost 85% of them singletons; the top ten hold 2.4%. The sequencing sample was made of peripheral blood. The receptor source for this set is a woman in her seventies with COVID-19, enrolled during active disease. Each CDR3 is given with its conserved first and last residue. Fields, in order: clone size, J gene, V gene, D gene, CDR3 DNA, CDR3 protein. D genes are given only for firm matches. For some rows the clone size is stated as once, few or many, or as a class when expanded; others skip it.

few TRBJ2-1 TRBV7-8 - TGTGCCAGCAGCTTGGGCAGGAGGGATGAGCAGTTCTTC CASSLGRRDEQFF
- TRBJ1-1 TRBV10-3 TRBD1 TGTGCCATCAGTGCCGACAGGGGGAACACTGAAGCTTTCTTT CAISADRGNTEAFF
- TRBJ1-5 TRBV15 TRBD1 TGTGCCACCAGCAGAGATAGGGCAGGGGGCTTCAATCAGCCCCAGCATTTT CATSRDRAGGFNQPQHF
- TRBJ2-5 TRBV20-1 TRBD2 TGCAGTGCTAGTGTAGGACTAAGCGGGGGGGTGGAGACCCAGTACTTC CSASVGLSGGVETQYF
- TRBJ2-5 TRBV7-2 - TGTGCCAGCAGCTTTGGGGGGACCTTAGAGACCCAGTACTTC CASSFGGTLETQYF
- TRBJ2-5 TRBV3-1/TRBV3-2 TRBD2 TGTGCCAGCAGCCAAGGGACTAGCGGGGTGTTTTTCCAAGAGACCCAGTACTTC CASSQGTSGVFFQETQYF
- TRBJ1-1 TRBV19 - TGTGCCAGTAGTGCAGGGAGGTTAGACACTGAAGCTTTCTTT CASSAGRLDTEAFF
few TRBJ2-7 TRBV6-2/TRBV6-3 - TGTGCCAGCAGTTCGTCGGTCCACGAGCAGTACTTC CASSSSVHEQYF
- TRBJ2-7 TRBV10-3 TRBD2 TGTGCCATCAGTGAGCCTAGAGCGGGGGGGCCGGGCGAGCAGTACTTC CAISEPRAGGPGEQYF
- TRBJ1-2 TRBV18 - TGTGCCAGCTCACCGGGCAGGGCGAACTATGGCTACACCTTC CASSPGRANYGYTF
- TRBJ1-2 TRBV6-2/TRBV6-3 - TGTGCCAGCAGTTATTATGACTATGGCTACACCTTC CASSYYDYGYTF
- TRBJ1-1 TRBV9 - TGTGCCAGCAGCGGCAATGAGTGGGAAGCTTTCTTT CASSGNEWEAFF
- TRBJ2-5 TRBV5-1 - TGCGCCAGCATCCCCACTCCTGGGCGTCAAGAGACCCAGTACTTC CASIPTPGRQETQYF
- TRBJ2-5 TRBV4-3 TRBD2 TGCGCCAGCAGCCAAGGGCTAGCGGGGAAACAAGAGACCCAGTACTTC CASSQGLAGKQETQYF
few TRBJ2-2 TRBV5-1 TRBD1 TGCGCCAGCAGCTTATTACAGGGGACCGGGGAGCTGTTTTTT CASSLLQGTGELFF
- TRBJ2-1 TRBV7-3 TRBD2 TGTGCCAGCAGCGCCTCGGGACTAGCGGAGCAGTTCTTC CASSASGLAEQFF
- TRBJ1-2 TRBV6-2/TRBV6-3 - TGTGCCAGCAGCCTGGGACTTTTTGGCTACACCTTC CASSLGLFGYTF